The rows below give T cell receptor beta chains drawn from one sample of a study of early T cells in non-severe SARS-CoV-2 infection. MiXCR, run by TCRdb on the 5' RACE reads, gives a single entry per CDR3 protein. This table has 100,000 to 120,000 distinct CDR3 sequences, around an eighth appearing once. Sequencing was done on a sample of whole blood. These receptors were obtained from an adult who was a healthcare worker with PCR-confirmed SARS-CoV-2 infection or an uninfected control (not recorded which). Both conserved end residues are part of each CDR3. A D gene is named only where the DNA matches it firmly. Clone size is not always given. Where it is, it says once, few, many or a class for expanded clones.

V	D	J	size	DNA	CDR3
TRBV11-2	TRBD1	TRBJ2-7	many	TGTGCCAGCAGCTCGGACAGGCACTACGAGCAGTACTTC	CASSSDRHYEQYF
TRBV6-5	NA	TRBJ1-2	few	TGTGCCAGCAGCCCCGGACGACGTTCTAACTATGGCTACACCTTC	CASSPGRRSNYGYTF
TRBV29-1	TRBD1	TRBJ2-2	NA	TGCAGCGGGACAGGGGACACCGGGGAGCTGTTTTTT	CSGTGDTGELFF
TRBV7-9	NA	TRBJ2-1	few	TGTGCCAGCAGCCCCACCCCCCTAGTTACTGAGCAGTTCTTC	CASSPTPLVTEQFF
TRBV6-6	NA	TRBJ2-7	many	TGTGCCAGCAGTTCAACGGGACTCCCGCCGGCCGAGCAGTACTTC	CASSSTGLPPAEQYF
TRBV2	TRBD1	TRBJ2-7	NA	TGTGCCAGCAGACACAGGGGAGCCTACGAGCAGTACTTC	CASRHRGAYEQYF
TRBV2	TRBD2	TRBJ2-3	many	TGTGCCAGCACTGGCGGGGGGGCCGGCACAGATACGCAGTATTTT	CASTGGGAGTDTQYF
TRBV6-1	NA	TRBJ1-4	many	TGTGCCAGCAGGCCCGTATCCGGGGATGAAAAACTGTTTTTT	CASRPVSGDEKLFF
TRBV4-1	TRBD1	TRBJ1-1	few	TGCGCCAGCAGCCAGGACAGGCCTTACACTGAAGCTTTCTTT	CASSQDRPYTEAFF
TRBV2	TRBD1	TRBJ2-3	many	TGTGCCAGCAACCTAGGGGGACAGGGGGCAAATACGCAGTATTTT	CASNLGGQGANTQYF
TRBV12-5	NA	TRBJ2-1	few	TGTGCTAGTGGTTTAAGGGCCCCTAATGAGCAGTTCTTC	CASGLRAPNEQFF
TRBV18	NA	TRBJ2-2	few	TGTGCCAGCTCACCTTCCGGCCGGCCGAACACCGGGGAGCTGTTTTTT	CASSPSGRPNTGELFF
TRBV6-5	NA	TRBJ1-1	few	TGTGCCAGCAGAGCAAACAGGGCAGTAGCTTTCTTT	CASRANRAVAFF
TRBV21-1	NA	TRBJ2-7	NA	TGTGCCAGCAGCAAAGTAAGTTACAGGTTTAACTACGAGCAGTACTTC	CASSKVSYRFNYEQYF
TRBV5-4	NA	TRBJ2-3	many	TGTGCCAGCAGCTTGGATCCAGCGGCGAGCACAGATACGCAGTATTTT	CASSLDPAASTDTQYF
TRBV29-1	TRBD2	TRBJ2-2	NA	TGCAGCGTCTGGGAGGGTGTGACCGGGGAGCTGTTTTTT	CSVWEGVTGELFF
TRBV7-6	TRBD1	TRBJ2-7	NA	TGTGCCAGCAGCTTAGATGGGACAGGGCAGTACGAGCAGTACTTC	CASSLDGTGQYEQYF
TRBV27	NA	TRBJ1-2	few	TGTGCCAGCAAGACTACCACCGGCGGCTATGGCTACACCTTC	CASKTTTGGYGYTF
TRBV28	NA	TRBJ1-2	many	TGTGCCAGCAGTTTCCACAACAGTAACTATGGCTACACCTTC	CASSFHNSNYGYTF
TRBV5-1	TRBD1	TRBJ2-7	few	TGCGCCAGCAGTTCTGAGGGGACAGCGGCGGGTGAGCAGTACTTC	CASSSEGTAAGEQYF
TRBV19	NA	TRBJ2-2	few	TGTGCCAGTAGTATAGATCTTGGTAGCGGGGAGCTGTTTTTT	CASSIDLGSGELFF
TRBV6-5	TRBD1	TRBJ2-2	many	TGTGCCAGCAGTACCAGGGGGCGGCCCGGGGAGCTGTTTTTT	CASSTRGRPGELFF
TRBV24-1	TRBD1	TRBJ2-7	few	TGTGCCACCAGTGATCCCCGCGGGACAGGTAACGAGCAGTACTTC	CATSDPRGTGNEQYF
TRBV5-1	NA	TRBJ2-5	few	TGCGCCAGCAGCTTCTACAGCCAAGAGACCCAGTACTTC	CASSFYSQETQYF
TRBV29-1	NA	TRBJ2-7	NA	TGCAGCGTTGCTACACCCTACGAGCAGTACTTC	CSVATPYEQYF
TRBV4-1	NA	TRBJ1-2	once	TGCGCCAGCAGCAGAGACAGTGGCTACACCTTC	CASSRDSGYTF
TRBV7-6	NA	TRBJ1-4	NA	TGTGCCAGCAGCTATGAAACGGCATCCACTAATGAAAAACTGTTTTTT	CASSYETASTNEKLFF
TRBV7-6	TRBD2	TRBJ2-2	many	TGTGCCAGCAGCTTAATCCCTAGCGGGAGCAGCACCGGGGAGCTGTTTTTT	CASSLIPSGSSTGELFF
TRBV5-6	TRBD2	TRBJ2-1	many	TGTGCCAGCAGCTCGGGACTAGCGGGGGGTCCCTACAATGAGCAGTTCTTC	CASSSGLAGGPYNEQFF
TRBV6-4	NA	TRBJ1-1	few	TGTGCCAGCAGTGGGAAGGTGGGCACTGAAGCTTTCTTT	CASSGKVGTEAFF
TRBV2	TRBD1	TRBJ2-1	few	TGTGCCAGCAGCCCCGACAGGGGTGCCTACAATGAGCAGTTCTTC	CASSPDRGAYNEQFF
TRBV24-1	NA	TRBJ1-1	few	TGTGCCACCAGTGACTACAGGTCGGACGAAGCTTTCTTT	CATSDYRSDEAFF
TRBV28	NA	TRBJ2-1	NA	TGTGCCAGCACTGCCGGGACAACCTACAATGAGCAGTTCTTC	CASTAGTTYNEQFF
TRBV14	NA	TRBJ2-5	many	TGTGCCAGCAGCCAAGTGGTTATGGAGACCCAGTACTTC	CASSQVVMETQYF
TRBV2	TRBD1	TRBJ1-2	few	TGTGCCAGCAGAGGACAGGGCGGAGGGGGCTACACCTTC	CASRGQGGGGYTF
TRBV28	TRBD1	TRBJ1-5	NA	TGTGCCAGCAGTTCGGACAGGGGAAGCAATCAGCCCCAGCATTTT	CASSSDRGSNQPQHF
TRBV2	NA	TRBJ2-1	few	TGTGCCGGCGTCACAGGGAACGTCTACAATGAGCAGTTCTTC	CAGVTGNVYNEQFF
TRBV5-4	NA	TRBJ2-2	many	TGTGCCAGCAGCTTCTGGGGGATGGCCGGGGAGCTGTTTTTT	CASSFWGMAGELFF
TRBV7-9	TRBD2	TRBJ2-3	many	TGTGCCAGCAGCTCCCGCGGGGGGCAAAACACTAGCACAGATACGCAGTATTTT	CASSSRGGQNTSTDTQYF
TRBV7-9	NA	TRBJ2-7	few	TGTGCCAGCAGCCGGCCGGTCTACGAGCAGTACTTC	CASSRPVYEQYF
TRBV18	NA	TRBJ2-7	few	TGTGCCAGCTCACCACTGGCGGCAACCGCCTACGAGCAGTACTTC	CASSPLAATAYEQYF
TRBV20-1	TRBD2	TRBJ2-5	NA	TGCAGTGCTAGAGATCGCCTCGGGAGGGAGACCCAGTACTTC	CSARDRLGRETQYF
TRBV3-1	TRBD1	TRBJ2-2	many	TGTGCCAGCAGCCAAGAGAGGGGGCGCGGGACCGGGGAGCTGTTTTTT	CASSQERGRGTGELFF
TRBV5-1	TRBD2	TRBJ2-1	many	TGCGCCAGCAGCTTGGATGGGCGGGAGTACAATGAGCAGTTCTTC	CASSLDGREYNEQFF
TRBV20-1	TRBD2	TRBJ2-1	NA	TGCAGTGCGTGGACTAGTTCGCGTGAGCAGTTCTTC	CSAWTSSREQFF
TRBV9	NA	TRBJ2-3	many	TGTGCCAGCAGCGTAGCGGGAGAGAGCACAGATACGCAGTATTTT	CASSVAGESTDTQYF